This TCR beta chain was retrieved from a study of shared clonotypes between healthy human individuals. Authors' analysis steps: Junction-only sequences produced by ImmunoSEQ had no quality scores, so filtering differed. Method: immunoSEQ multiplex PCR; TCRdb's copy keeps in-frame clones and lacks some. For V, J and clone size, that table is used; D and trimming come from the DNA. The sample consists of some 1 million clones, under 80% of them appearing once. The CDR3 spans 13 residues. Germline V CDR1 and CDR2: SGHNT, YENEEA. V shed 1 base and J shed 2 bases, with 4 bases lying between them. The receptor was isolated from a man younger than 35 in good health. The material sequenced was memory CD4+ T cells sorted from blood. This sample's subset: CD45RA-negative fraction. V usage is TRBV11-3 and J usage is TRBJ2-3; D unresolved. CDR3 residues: CASSLVTTDTQYF. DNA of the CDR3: TGTGCCAGCAGCTTAGTAACCACAGATACGCAGTATTTT.